The 19 T cell receptor beta chains in this list originate from one sample, sequenced in a study of control samples from healthy donors and cancer patients. TCRdb's table, derived via immunoSEQ multiplex PCR, lists solely in-frame clones and lacks some. The table shows roughly 54,000 clones, with around 97% occurring only once. The sample was blood. The receptors derive from a woman in her thirties in good health.

The chain employs TRBV21-1 and TRBJ2-1; the table's TRBD2 call for D was not verified on the DNA. TRBV21-1 has pseudogene status. The CDR3 runs to 15 residues. The CDR3 reads CASSMETSEDNEQFF. CDR3 nucleotide sequence: TGTGCCAGCAGCATGGAGACTAGCGAGGACAATGAGCAGTTCTTC.

The chain has TRBV4-1 and TRBJ2-3; TRBD1 matches at 9 bases. This CDR3 spans 20 amino acids. Trimming cost V 4 bases and J 2 bases; bases outside gene matches: 19. The germline V gene encodes CDR1 MGHRA and CDR2 YSYEKL. The CDR3 sequence: CASSPPGQGSSSGDTDTQYF. In nucleotides, the CDR3 is TGCGCCAGCAGCCCTCCGGGACAGGGCTCTTCTAGCGGCGACACAGATACGCAGTATTTT.

The chain joins TRBV10-3 to TRBJ1-5; D perhaps matches TRBD1 (6 bases). V lost 8 bases and J lost 5, with 13 bases in between. Germline V gene lookup returns CDR1 ENHRY and CDR2 SYGVKD. The CDR3 spans 13 residues. CDR3 amino acids: CAIRQADYQPQHF. CDR3 nucleotides: TGTGCCATCCGACAGGCTGATTATCAGCCCCAGCATTTT.

This chain links TRBV12-3 or TRBV12-4 with TRBJ2-7; D unclear. This CDR3 is built from 12 residues. With 3 bases removed from V and 5 bases from J, the gap between germline ends came to 8 bases. The CDR3 loop reads CASSFANDEQYF. CDR3 sequence (DNA): TGTGCCAGCAGTTTCGCGAACGACGAGCAGTACTTC.

The gene calls are TRBV27 and TRBJ2-5; 7 bases map to TRBD2. Unmatched junction bases numbered 9, after V lost 3 bases and J lost 5 bases. The CDR3 has 15 amino acids. Germline CDR1 MNHEY, CDR2 SMNVEV (reference sequence). CDR3 nucleotides: TGTGCCAGCAGTTTCTGGGCGGGAGACGTGGAGACCCAGTACTTC. Translating gives CASSFWAGDVETQYF.

This rearrangement joins TRBV6-1 to TRBJ2-3; D call uncertain. Germline V gene sequence: CDR1 MNHNS, CDR2 SASEGT. This CDR3 is built from 18 residues. V was pared by 3 bases and J by 6 bases, with 25 bases between. CDR3 bases: TGTGCCAGCAGTGATTTCCGTTGGTGGCTTGGGCGAGAGGATACGCAGTATTTT. Protein: CASSDFRWWLGREDTQYF.

The J gene is TRBJ1-4, the V gene TRBV6-5; TRBD1 is a possible D gene (6 bases). CDR3 size: 12 residues. V was clipped by 6 bases and J by 4 bases, with 6 bases between them. Per germline, CDR1 MNHEY and CDR2 SVGAGI. The CDR3 region is CASRDSNEKLFF. CDR3 bases: TGTGCCAGCAGGGACAGTAATGAAAAACTGTTTTTT.

The V call is TRBV27, the J call TRBJ1-1, with D hard to call. Germline loops: CDR1 MNHEY, CDR2 SMNVEV (reference sequence). The CDR3 spans 11 residues. The V end lost 4 bases, the J end lost 12 bases, and 12 bases lay between the germline ends. Here the CDR3 reads CASSSGLVTFF. The CDR3 DNA is TGTGCCAGCAGTTCTGGGTTGGTAACTTTCTTT.

J is TRBJ2-1 and V is TRBV9; a possible D gene is TRBD2 (6 bases). Trimming removed 0 bases at V and 6 bases at J, with 13 bases between. The CDR3 is made up of 15 amino acids. Germline assignment: CDR1 SGDLS and CDR2 YYNGEE. Here the CDR3 reads CASSVEVGGRNEQFF. CDR3 bases: TGTGCCAGCAGCGTAGAGGTGGGAGGACGCAATGAGCAGTTCTTC.

This rearrangement joins TRBV5-8 to TRBJ2-5, with a tentative D call TRBD1 (6 bases). The V end lost 4 bases, the J end lost 5 bases, and 21 bases lay between the germline ends. The CDR3 length is 16 residues. Germline CDR1 is SGHTS and CDR2 is YDEGEE. The CDR3 reads CASSTLQGVGEETQYF. DNA of the CDR3: TGTGCCAGCAGCACCTTACAGGGAGTGGGCGAGGAGACCCAGTACTTC.

The chain combines TRBV28 with TRBJ2-1; 8 positions match TRBD2. Per germline, CDR1 MDHEN and CDR2 SYDVKM. Germline trimming cut 4 bases from V and 3 bases from J; bases unmatched to any gene: 5. CDR3 length equals 15 residues. The CDR3 nucleotides read TGTGCCAGCAGTTCCAGACTAGCGAACTACAATGAGCAGTTCTTC. Its protein is CASSSRLANYNEQFF.

V and J are TRBV13 and TRBJ2-7, with D perhaps TRBD2 (5 bases). The germline V and J ends were trimmed by 5 bases and 3 bases, with 8 bases remaining between them. The CDR3 extends over 12 amino acids. Germline assignment: CDR1 PRHDT and CDR2 FYEKMQ (reference sequence). The CDR3 is CASSQRGYEQYF. The CDR3 nucleotides read TGTGCCAGCAGCCAACGGGGCTACGAGCAGTACTTC.

The rearrangement links TRBV11-2 to TRBJ2-5, with 8 bases that match TRBD1. CDR3 length equals 14 residues. Unmatched junction bases numbered 4, after V lost 3 bases and J lost 4 bases. Germline values: CDR1 SGHAT, CDR2 FQNNGV. The CDR3 sequence: CASSFRDRRETQYF. CDR3 bases: TGTGCCAGCAGCTTCCGGGACAGGAGAGAGACCCAGTACTTC.

The J gene is TRBJ2-3, the V gene TRBV5-1; D is unclear. CDR3 length: 14 amino acids. Deletions cut 1 base from V and 0 bases from J, with 6 bases between. CDR1 and CDR2 from the germline V gene are SGHRS and YFSETQ. In DNA, the CDR3 is TGCGCCAGCAGCTTGAAATCTAGCACAGATACGCAGTATTTT. Protein: CASSLKSSTDTQYF. Looking up the rest from reference TRBV5-1 and TRBJ2-3 gives the full variable domain: KAGVTQTPRYLIKTRGQQVTLSCSPISGHRSVSWYQQTPGQGLQFLFEYFSETQRNKGNFPGRFSGRQFSNSRSEMNVSTLELGDSALYLCASSLKSSTDTQYFGPGTRLTVL.

CDR3 loop: CASSSLSGRVDEQYF. The CDR3 nucleotides read TGTGCCAGCAGCTCTTTGAGCGGGAGGGTCGACGAGCAGTACTTC. V and J are TRBV7-6 and TRBJ2-7, with 10 bases identical to TRBD2. Germline lookup yields CDR1 SGHVS and CDR2 FNYEAQ. Unmatched junction bases numbered 8, after V lost 4 bases and J lost 5 bases. The length of the CDR3 is 15 residues. Drawing the rest from reference TRBV7-6 and TRBJ2-7, the complete variable domain is GAGVSQSPRYKVTKRGQDVALRCDPISGHVSLYWYRQALGQGPEFLTYFNYEAQQDKSGLPNDRFSAERPEGSISTLTIQRTEQRDSAMYRCASSSLSGRVDEQYFGPGTRLTVT.

V and J are TRBV19 and TRBJ1-5; 8 positions agree with TRBD1. The length of the CDR3 is 14 residues. Per the germline V gene, CDR1 is LNHDA and CDR2 is SQIVND (reference sequence). The V segment lost 7 bases and the J segment 4 bases; nucleotides outside the gene matches: 6. The CDR3 region is CASTSGTGNQPQHF. The CDR3 nucleotides are TGTGCCAGTACCTCCGGGACAGGTAATCAGCCCCAGCATTTT.

The chain carries TRBV19 and TRBJ1-1, with a weak D call TRBD1 (6 bases). Trimming shortened V by 9 bases and J by 1 base, and 18 bases separated the two germline ends. Germline V gene lookup returns CDR1 LNHDA and CDR2 SQIVND (reference sequence). The CDR3 totals 15 residues. CDR3 sequence reads: CASLGRGDENTEAFF. CDR3 DNA sequence: TGTGCCAGCCTAGGCAGGGGAGATGAGAACACTGAAGCTTTCTTT.

The chain combines TRBV14 with TRBJ2-7, with a weak D call TRBD1 (6 bases). The V end lost 4 bases, the J end lost 0 bases, and 13 bases lay between the germline ends. Per germline, CDR1 SGHDN and CDR2 FVKESK. CDR3 size: 15 residues. The CDR3, as DNA: TGTGCCAGCAGCCTCGAGACAGGAAGCTCCTACGAGCAGTACTTC. This sequence encodes CASSLETGSSYEQYF.

In this sample, this clone turned up once. The chain couples TRBV27 to TRBJ1-1; D is uncertain. The CDR3 is 14 residues long. V was shortened by 0 bases and J by 1 base, with 6 bases between the two germline ends. Germline CDR1 and CDR2: MNHEY and SMNVEV (reference sequence). CDR3 protein: CASSLSRGNTEAFF. The CDR3 DNA sequence: TGTGCCAGCAGTTTATCTAGAGGGAACACTGAAGCTTTCTTT.